The 3 T cell receptor beta chains presented below share a single source sample, sequenced in a study of CD8+CD57+ T cells in acquired aplastic anemia. Patients included in sequencing had previously demonstrated CD8+CD57+ cell expansion by flow cytometry. The template used for profiling TCR beta VDJ and CDR3 was genomic DNA. TCRdb reprocessed the reads with MiXCR, giving one entry per CDR3 protein. The sample lists 170,000 or so distinct CDR3 sequences; 55% to 65% were seen once. Sequenced material: sorted CD4+, CD8+, or CD8+CD57+ T cells (not recorded which) from PBMCs. The receptors shown here come from a human donor with aplastic anemia.

Ten or more counts support this clonotype. V and J are TRBV9 and TRBJ2-5; D not resolved. CDR3 length: 15 residues. Germline CDR1 reads SGDLS; CDR2 reads YYNGEE. Trimming stripped 4 bases from V and 1 base from J, with 14 bases between. The CDR3 coding sequence is TGTGCCAGCAGCCACCGACCGACCCCCCAAGAGACCCAGTACTTC. Amino acids: CASSHRPTPQETQYF.

The chain couples TRBV10-3 to TRBJ1-2, with D possibly being TRBD1 (5 bases). The ends were cut back, 8 bases at V and 3 bases at J, with 13 bases in the middle. There are 13 residues in the CDR3. CDR1 is ENHRY and CDR2 is SYGVKD in the germline V gene. The CDR3 sequence is CAIGARDDYGYTF. The CDR3 DNA follows: TGTGCCATCGGGGCCAGGGACGACTATGGCTACACCTTC.

The CDR3 bases are TGTGCCACCAGCAGGAAAGGGGCAAGTACAGACACCATATATTTT. It codes for CATSRKGASTDTIYF. The chain joins TRBV15 to TRBJ1-3; tentative D call: TRBD1 (5 bases). Deletions cut 3 bases from V and 8 bases from J, with 17 bases between. The CDR3 is 15 amino acids. CDR1 is LNHNV and CDR2 is YYDKDF in the germline V gene (reference sequence).